This entry features one T cell receptor beta chain sequence. Its antigen is not identified. This record belongs to a study of cytomegalovirus exposure and HLA in healthy donors. Study-wide findings and caveats: Earlier results showed most TCR beta V segments being productive about 87% or about 30% of the time. As a later analysis showed, a missense DCLRE1C variant was linked to trimming of TCR beta V- and J-genes.

Primers for the PCR totalled 60 Vbeta and 13 Jbeta. Assay used: immunoSEQ multiplex PCR; TCRdb lists only in-frame clones, some missing. This repertoire includes approximately 93,000 clones. The donors (healthy individuals) were bone marrow donors. This CDR3 is built from 15 residues. V gave up 5 bases and J gave up 6 bases; unmatched junction bases: 7. Germline-derived CDR1 and CDR2 are PRHDT and FYEKMQ (reference sequence). The sequence was collected from a woman in her thirties in good health and CMV-seronegative. The chain combines TRBV13 with TRBJ2-2; 9 bases fit TRBD1. Sequencing was done on a sample of PBMCs. DNA of the CDR3: TGTGCCAGCAGCCCGGGACAGGGCGTCCCCGGGGAGCTGTTTTTT. Its translation: CASSPGQGVPGELFF.